This record looks at one T cell receptor (beta chain) sequence and its context. As processed by the authors: Nucleated cell number was recorded as an estimate derived from reference gene primer amplification. Some clones are missing from TCRdb's copy, which holds only in-frame ones; the method was immunoSEQ multiplex PCR. For V, J and clone size, that table is used; D and trimming come from the DNA. The repertoire consists of about 130,000 clones, with 85% to 90% occurring once and the leading ten covering 25% to 30%. The sample comes from a study of blood T cell repertoires in COVID-19. Background on the study: Acute-phase and convalescent COVID-19 samples originated in the United States, Italy and Spain. PBMCs, B-cell-depleted T cells, or T cells were the source of the cDNA or gDNA that made up the material.

Germline loops: CDR1 MNHEY, CDR2 SVGEGT. This CDR3 region has 14 residues. The junction had 6 bases not matched to a gene; V was cut back by 5 bases and J by 2 bases. The material sequenced was peripheral blood. The chain couples TRBV6-2 or TRBV6-3 to TRBJ2-7; 7 positions match TRBD1. The clonotype was recovered from a woman of 80 years or more with acute or convalescent COVID-19. CDR3 sequence reads: CASSDTGVAYEQYV. CDR3 nucleotide sequence: TGTGCCAGCAGTGACACAGGGGTGGCCTACGAGCAGTACGTC.